The 23 T cell receptor beta chains below were found in one sample sequenced in a study of T-cell memory formation after mild COVID-19. TCRdb re-called the 5' RACE reads with MiXCR, one entry per CDR3 protein. The table shows roughly 250,000 distinct CDR3 sequences, with roughly 15% occurring only once. Material: PBMCs or a T cell subset sorted from them (not recorded which). The receptor source for this set is a man aged 18 to 29 who had mild COVID-19 (a few samples of this study predate the infection). Cell type and time point are not known.

This clonotype has only a few counts. The chain is built from TRBV6-5 and TRBJ1-2; D call uncertain. V dropped 4 bases and J dropped 0 bases, with 9 bases sitting between them. This CDR3 region has 14 residues. Germline V gene lookup returns CDR1 MNHEY and CDR2 SVGAGI. The CDR3 loop is CASSSARTNYGYTF. The CDR3 DNA is TGTGCCAGCAGTTCCGCCAGGACTAACTATGGCTACACCTTC.

Only a few counts were recorded for this clonotype. The chain joins TRBV14 to TRBJ2-3, with TRBD1 as a possible D gene (6 bases). CDR1 and CDR2 from the germline V gene are SGHDN and FVKESK. This CDR3 spans 16 amino acids. Trimming removed 4 bases at V and 2 bases at J, with 16 bases between. The CDR3 protein is CASSPFRQANTDTQYF. CDR3 sequence (DNA): TGTGCCAGCAGCCCCTTTAGACAGGCCAACACAGATACGCAGTATTTT.

The genes are TRBV7-9 and TRBJ2-5; D not certain. Trimming shortened V by 2 bases and J by 5 bases, and 12 bases separated the two germline ends. This CDR3 comprises 14 residues. Germline V gene sequence: CDR1 SEHNR, CDR2 FQNEAQ (reference sequence). CDR3 nucleotide sequence: TGTGCCAGCAGCTTATCGGGTACGGGTGAGACCCAGTACTTC. It translates to CASSLSGTGETQYF.

In its sample, this clonotype was seen many times. CDR3 sequence: CASSLAGETQYF. In nucleotides, the CDR3 is TGCGCCAGCAGCTTGGCCGGGGAGACCCAGTACTTC. This sequence joins TRBV5-1 and TRBJ2-5; D gene ambiguous. The germline gives CDR1 SGHRS, CDR2 YFSETQ. The CDR3 contains 12 residues. Deletions cut 0 bases from V and 5 bases from J, with 5 bases between.

A few counts support this clonotype. Given a much more abundant clone one base away, this may be a read error. The rearrangement links TRBV7-3 to TRBJ2-1; D uncertain. The CDR3 has 13 amino acids. The germline CDR1 and CDR2 sequences are SGHTA and FQGTGA. With 2 bases removed from V and 5 bases from J, the gap between germline ends came to 7 bases. The CDR3 nucleotides are TGTGCCAGCAGCTTACGGCAGAACAATGAGCAGTTCTTC. Amino acids: CASSLRQNNEQFF.

The rearrangement links TRBV11-3 to TRBJ2-3, with 8 bases fitting TRBD2. The V gene's germline CDR1 is SGHNT and CDR2 YENEEA. This CDR3 contains 15 residues. V was pared by 6 bases and J by 0 bases, with 5 bases of the junction left unmatched. CDR3 region: CASSRGGRSTDTQYF. DNA for the CDR3: TGTGCCAGCAGTCGCGGGGGGCGTAGCACAGATACGCAGTATTTT.

In this sample, this clonotype turned up a few times. V gene TRBV5-1 combines with J gene TRBJ2-1; D perhaps matches TRBD1 (5 bases). The CDR3 length is 14 residues. Trimming removed 0 bases from V and 9 bases from J, with 13 bases in between. The germline V gene encodes CDR1 SGHRS and CDR2 YFSETQ. DNA for the CDR3: TGCGCCAGCAGCTTGGCCCCCAGGGCAAGTGAGCAGTTCTTC. It translates to CASSLAPRASEQFF.

V usage is TRBV28 and J usage is TRBJ1-1; 10 bases fit TRBD1. This CDR3 is 16 amino acids long. V lost 3 bases to trimming and J lost 4 bases; unmatched junction nucleotides: 8. Germline CDR1 MDHEN, CDR2 SYDVKM. The CDR3 DNA follows: TGTGCCAGCAGTTTCCAGGACAGGGGGGCGAGCACTGAAGCTTTCTTT. It encodes CASSFQDRGASTEAFF.

The sample holds a few counts of this clonotype. The chain couples TRBV30 to TRBJ1-1; possible D gene TRBD1, 6 bases. The CDR3 extends over 13 amino acids. Germline assignment: CDR1 GTSNPN and CDR2 SVGIG (reference sequence). Trimming removed 4 bases at V and 4 bases at J, with 13 bases between. CDR3 amino acids: CAWTTGHGTEAFF. For the CDR3, the DNA is TGTGCCTGGACCACAGGGCATGGCACTGAAGCTTTCTTT.

The chain employs TRBV28 and TRBJ2-3, with a possible D match to TRBD1 (6 bases). From germline, CDR1 is MDHEN and CDR2 SYDVKM. V shed 8 bases and J shed 1 base, with 13 bases lying between them. CDR3 length: 14 residues. The CDR3 DNA sequence: TGTGCCAGCCCCCCGACAGGACGCACAGATACGCAGTATTTT. This gives the protein CASPPTGRTDTQYF.

The gene calls are TRBV12-3 or TRBV12-4 and TRBJ2-7; unclear D gene. V gave up 3 bases and J gave up 6 bases, with 9 bases separating them. There are 12 residues in the CDR3. This CDR3 reads CASSFLVSEQYF. The DNA of the CDR3 is TGTGCCAGCAGTTTTTTAGTTTCCGAGCAGTACTTC.

The chain uses TRBV12-3 or TRBV12-4 and TRBJ1-2; TRBD1 is a possible D gene (6 bases). This CDR3 has 16 residues. V lost 3 bases, J lost 0 bases, and 14 bases lay in between. The CDR3 spells CASSLSSGASNYGYTF. The CDR3 DNA reads as TGTGCCAGCAGTTTGTCTTCGGGGGCCTCTAACTATGGCTACACCTTC.

This clonotype was observed at least ten times. The chain links TRBV6-2 or TRBV6-3 to TRBJ2-5; D perhaps matches TRBD2 (5 bases). V lost 9 bases and J 2 bases, leaving 10 bases between the germline ends. Germline lookup yields CDR1 MNHEY and CDR2 SVGEGT. The CDR3 is made up of 12 amino acids. In nucleotides, the CDR3 is TGTGCCAGTTCCCCGGGGCAAGAGACCCAGTACTTC. Protein product: CASSPGQETQYF.

The gene calls are TRBV6-5 and TRBJ2-7, with a weak D call TRBD1 (6 bases). Germline V gene data show CDR1 as MNHEY and CDR2 as SVGAGI. V lost 8 bases and J lost 0, with 20 bases in between. The CDR3 has 16 amino acids. The CDR3 region has the DNA TGTGCCAGCTCTCCTACGGGGACACTGAGCTCCTACGAGCAGTACGTC. Protein product: CASSPTGTLSSYEQYV.

Sample share makes this clonotype medium-sized. The chain employs TRBV7-6 and TRBJ2-3; D is undetermined. This CDR3 contains 13 residues. Trimming removed 0 bases at V and 0 bases at J, with 1 base between. Germline CDR1 and CDR2: SGHVS and FNYEAQ. This CDR3 is CASSLASTDTQYF. Here the CDR3 DNA reads TGTGCCAGCAGCTTAGCTAGCACAGATACGCAGTATTTT.

This clonotype occurred many times. V is TRBV5-6 and J is TRBJ2-1; 7 bases agree with TRBD2. The germline V gene has CDR1 SGHDT and CDR2 YYEEEE. Trimming cost V 1 base and J 7 bases; bases outside gene matches: 5. This CDR3 region has 14 residues. The CDR3 region is CASSLPGLENEQFF. The CDR3 nucleotides are TGTGCCAGCAGCTTGCCCGGACTAGAGAATGAGCAGTTCTTC.

This chain joins TRBV25-1 and TRBJ2-7; tentative D call: TRBD2 (5 bases). The CDR3 contains 13 residues. Trimming stripped 2 bases from V and 6 bases from J, with 11 bases between. Germline values: CDR1 MGHDK, CDR2 SYGVNS. The CDR3 here is CASSERGSFEQYF. CDR3 sequence (DNA): TGTGCCAGCAGTGAACGAGGGAGTTTCGAGCAGTACTTC.

This clonotype came up a few times. The genes are TRBV20-1 and TRBJ1-2, with D uncertain. Looked up from germline, CDR1 is DFQATT and CDR2 is SNEGSKA (reference sequence). V was cut by 0 bases and J by 4 bases, with 3 bases left in between. This CDR3 is 11 amino acids long. CDR3 protein: CSARDSYGYTF. In nucleotides, the CDR3 is TGCAGTGCTAGAGACTCCTATGGCTACACCTTC.

This chain connects TRBV12-3 or TRBV12-4 to TRBJ2-7; 7 nucleotides match TRBD1. The V gene end was trimmed by 4 bases and the J gene end by 4 bases; junction bases not matched to a gene: 13. The CDR3 runs to 16 residues. CDR3 DNA: TGTGCCAGCAGTTCAAACCCCCAACTGGGACAGTACGAGCAGTACTTC. Amino acids: CASSSNPQLGQYEQYF.

This clonotype was picked up a small number of times. The chain employs TRBV6-5 and TRBJ2-1, with D uncertain. The CDR3 spans 10 residues. Germline values: CDR1 MNHEY, CDR2 SVGAGI. V was trimmed by 5 bases and J by 12 bases, leaving 8 bases between them. The CDR3 spells CASSLLRQFF. As DNA, the CDR3 is TGTGCCAGCAGTCTCCTGAGGCAGTTCTTC.

This clonotype is a singleton in its sample. V usage is TRBV5-1 and J usage is TRBJ2-2; TRBD2 matches at 12 bases. Trimming took 0 bases from V and 2 from J; bases not matched to a gene: 5. The CDR3 totals 18 residues. The germline CDR1 and CDR2 sequences are SGHRS and YFSETQ. The CDR3 bases are TGCGCCAGCAGCTTGGGACTAGCGGGGGTGTATAACACCGGGGAGCTGTTTTTT. This encodes CASSLGLAGVYNTGELFF.

This clonotype was picked up a small number of times. The chain combines TRBV7-9 with TRBJ1-6; unclear D gene. CDR1 and CDR2 from the germline V gene are SEHNR and FQNEAQ (reference sequence). Trimming shortened V by 7 bases and J by 6 bases, and 10 bases separated the two germline ends. The length of the CDR3 is 13 residues. The chain's CDR3 is CASKDRPNSPLHF. CDR3 bases: TGTGCCAGCAAAGATAGGCCTAATTCACCCCTCCACTTT.

The V call is TRBV12-3 or TRBV12-4, the J call TRBJ2-5; 7 nucleotides align to TRBD1. CDR3 length: 16 residues. V lost 6 bases and J lost 5; bases outside the gene matches: 15. The CDR3 region has the DNA TGTGCCAGCAGCCCGGGCACACAGGGGTGGTCGGAGACCCAGTACTTC. It translates to CASSPGTQGWSETQYF.